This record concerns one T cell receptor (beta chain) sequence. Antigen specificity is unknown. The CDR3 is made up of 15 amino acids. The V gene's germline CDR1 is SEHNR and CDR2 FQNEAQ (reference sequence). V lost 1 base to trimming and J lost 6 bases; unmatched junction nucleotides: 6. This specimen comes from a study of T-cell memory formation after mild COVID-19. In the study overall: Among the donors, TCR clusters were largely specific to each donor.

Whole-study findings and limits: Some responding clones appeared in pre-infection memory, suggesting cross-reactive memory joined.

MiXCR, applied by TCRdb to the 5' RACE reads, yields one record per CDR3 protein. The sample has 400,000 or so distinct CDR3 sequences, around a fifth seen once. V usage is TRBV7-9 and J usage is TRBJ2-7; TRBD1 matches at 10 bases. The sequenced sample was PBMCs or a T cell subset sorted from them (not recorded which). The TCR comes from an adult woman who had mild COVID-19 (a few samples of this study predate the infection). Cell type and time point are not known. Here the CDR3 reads CASSLGTGTGVEQYF. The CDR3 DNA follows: TGTGCCAGCAGCTTAGGGACCGGGACAGGGGTCGAGCAGTACTTC.